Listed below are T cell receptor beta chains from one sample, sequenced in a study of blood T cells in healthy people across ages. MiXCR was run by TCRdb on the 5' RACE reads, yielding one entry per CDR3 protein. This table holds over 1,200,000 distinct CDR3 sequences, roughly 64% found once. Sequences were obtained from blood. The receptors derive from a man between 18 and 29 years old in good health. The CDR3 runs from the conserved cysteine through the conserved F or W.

CATSLHRGAIGYGYTF | TRBJ1-2 | TRBV15
CASRRQGATTGELFF | TRBJ2-2 | TRBV2
CASSPAGVLGYTF | TRBJ1-2 | TRBV27
CASSSTREQFF | TRBJ2-1 | TRBV6-6
CASSPTTSGRTNEQFF | TRBJ2-1 | TRBV11-2
CSATRLAVTDTQYF | TRBJ2-3 | TRBV20-1
CASSASLAGGIDTQYF | TRBJ2-3 | TRBV7-2
CASSESYSYEQYF | TRBJ2-7 | TRBV10-2
CASSRTEAEAFF | TRBJ1-1 | TRBV6-5
CASRPGTGDDEQYF | - | TRBV2
CASSRSRGLNSPLHF | TRBJ1-6 | TRBV4-3
CSARSGYNNEQYF | TRBJ2-5 | TRBV20-1
CSANWEGPEAQYF | TRBJ2-5 | TRBV20-1
CASSQDPEGPELQETQYF | TRBJ2-5 | TRBV4-1
CASSLGTSGFTDTQYF | TRBJ2-3 | TRBV5-1
CASSLAGKAGTQYF | TRBJ2-3 | TRBV7-2
CASSRGGTGSPSYEQYF | - | TRBV9
CASSTGLFSYNEQFF | TRBJ2-1 | TRBV21-1
CSVGSGSGNERYF | TRBJ2-5 | TRBV29-1
CSATSPARSTDTQYF | TRBJ2-3 | TRBV20-1
CASSVVGGTQYF | TRBJ2-3 | TRBV9
CASSDLFKAGELFF | TRBJ2-2 | TRBV6-4
CASSLGPGQGAQYF | TRBJ2-5 | TRBV11-2
CSVEDRGTDTQYF | TRBJ2-3 | TRBV29-1
CASSQGPQGQYEQYF | TRBJ2-7 | TRBV4-1
CSVGDSWGIEQFF | TRBJ2-1 | TRBV29-1
CSAEGQRTSYEQYF | TRBJ2-7 | TRBV20-1
CASSSQSTGYGYTF | TRBJ1-2 | TRBV11-2
CASSPGRLSGANVLTF | TRBJ2-6 | TRBV5-1
CSVENLAGGEQFF | TRBJ2-1 | TRBV29-1
CASSQDGPPGPDTQYF | TRBJ2-3 | TRBV3-1
CASSLAGGGAGDTIYF | TRBJ1-3 | TRBV7-8
CSARPAVSGYEQYF | - | TRBV20-1
CSVNGLNRGQGGLPDTQYF | TRBJ2-3 | TRBV29-1
CASSLEEGPNYGYTF | TRBJ1-2 | TRBV7-9
CASSARLAGNQETQYF | TRBJ2-5 | TRBV7-2
CSARDPSRNYGYTF | TRBJ1-2 | TRBV20-1
CASSFGTTYSPLHF | TRBJ1-6 | TRBV27
CASSQAFNIQYF | TRBJ2-4 | TRBV4-2
CASSQEGLADTQYF | TRBJ2-3 | TRBV4-1
CASSRKAGYGYTF | TRBJ1-2 | TRBV6-6
CASSNLLAGYTF | TRBJ1-2 | TRBV12-3/TRBV12-4
CASSQAVAGGLETQYF | TRBJ2-5 | TRBV4-2
CASSLENYSGEQYF | TRBJ2-7 | TRBV7-6
CAISETSSYNEQFF | TRBJ2-1 | TRBV10-3
CASSLGLLPKMSAQETQYF | TRBJ2-5 | TRBV7-9
CASSFMAGDYGYTF | TRBJ1-2 | TRBV7-9
CASSLRADYYNEQFF | TRBJ2-1 | TRBV27
CSASRTVSDTQYF | TRBJ2-3 | TRBV20-1
CASSLADGGYNEQFF | TRBJ2-1 | TRBV7-9
CASSESPGWETQYF | TRBJ2-5 | TRBV10-1
CAISESGQGDTEAFF | TRBJ1-1 | TRBV10-3
CASTRGDLYEQYF | - | TRBV6-2/TRBV6-3
CAGGQDEGYTF | TRBJ1-2 | TRBV28
CASSSLGTAPYEQYF | - | TRBV21-1